A single sample gave rise to the 16 T cell receptor beta chains below, sequenced in a study of long-term antiretroviral therapy in people with HIV. The immunoSEQ assay was v3.0, run at survey level. TCRdb's table, derived via immunoSEQ multiplex PCR, lists solely in-frame clones and lacks some. The sample yields over 25,000 clones, approximately 90% seen once. The sample here was unsorted PBMCs, taken 1.1 years after starting antiretroviral therapy. The receptors derive from a man younger than 35 with HIV.

The V call is TRBV30, the J call TRBJ2-7; 10 bases line up with TRBD1. This CDR3 region has 13 residues. Germline V gene sequence: CDR1 GTSNPN, CDR2 SVGIG (reference sequence). V lost 8 bases to trimming and J lost 9 bases; unmatched junction nucleotides: 13. CDR3 protein: CAGSETGGQGQYF. In nucleotides, the CDR3 is TGTGCCGGCTCCGAGACAGGGGGCCAAGGGCAGTACTTC.

This chain connects TRBV2 to TRBJ2-5, with a tentative D call TRBD2 (5 bases). CDR3 size: 13 residues. V lost 4 bases, J lost 4 bases, and 10 bases lay in between. The germline CDR1 and CDR2 sequences are SNHLY and FYNNEI. The CDR3 bases are TGTGCCAGCAGTGGTGGGGAGCGAGAGACCCAGTACTTC. Its protein is CASSGGERETQYF. Full variable domain (rest looked up from reference TRBV2 and TRBJ2-5): EPEVTQTPSHQVTQMGQEVILRCVPISNHLYFYWYRQILGQKVEFLVSFYNNEISEKSEIFDDQFSVERPDGSNFTLKIRSTKLEDSAMYFCASSGGERETQYFGPGTRLLVL.

The chain combines TRBV7-2 with TRBJ2-5, with 11 nucleotides matching TRBD2. With 4 bases clipped from V and 2 bases from J, the junction kept 6 bases outside the gene matches. The CDR3 consists of 16 residues. Germline values: CDR1 SGHTA, CDR2 FQGNSA. The CDR3 region has the DNA TGTGCCAGCAGCTCACGACTAGCGGGATTTCAAGAGACCCAGTACTTC. Translated: CASSSRLAGFQETQYF. Full variable domain (rest looked up from reference TRBV7-2 and TRBJ2-5): GAGVSQSPSNKVTEKGKDVELRCDPISGHTALYWYRQSLGQGLEFLIYFQGNSAPDKSGLPSDRFSAERTGGSVSTLTIQRTQQEDSAVYLCASSSRLAGFQETQYFGPGTRLLVL.

The rearrangement links TRBV11-2 to TRBJ1-4; D call uncertain. Germline V CDR1 and CDR2: SGHAT, FQNNGV. This CDR3 is built from 15 residues. V was shortened by 5 bases and J by 6 bases, with 16 bases between the two germline ends. The CDR3 sequence is CASSLHGRKDEKLFF. CDR3 in DNA: TGTGCCAGCAGCCTACATGGGAGGAAGGATGAAAAACTGTTTTTT.

CDR3 bases: TGTGCCAGCAGCCTAGTTTTCGGTTCTGGAAACACCATATATTTT. It yields the protein CASSLVFGSGNTIYF. This chain links TRBV14 with TRBJ1-3; no clear D. The length of the CDR3 is 15 residues. V was clipped by 4 bases and J by 1 base, with 11 bases between them. CDR1 is SGHDN and CDR2 is FVKESK in the germline V gene.

This rearrangement joins TRBV2 to TRBJ1-5; 9 bases are shared with TRBD1. Germline CDR1 SNHLY, CDR2 FYNNEI. V lost 4 bases, J lost 7 bases, and 5 bases stayed unmatched. The CDR3 runs 14 residues. As DNA, the CDR3 is TGTGCCAGCAGTGGGGGACAGGGTGGGCAGCCCCAGCATTTT. It yields the protein CASSGGQGGQPQHF.

The CDR3 protein is CASSLSGVEQYF. CDR3 DNA: TGTGCCAGCTCACTTTCAGGGGTCGAGCAGTACTTC. The gene calls are TRBV9 and TRBJ2-7; D possibly corresponds to TRBD1 (6 bases). CDR1 and CDR2 (germline): SGDLS, YYNGEE. This CDR3 contains 12 residues. V was pared by 7 bases and J by 6 bases, with 14 bases between.

A few counts support this clone. The V call is TRBV4-2, the J call TRBJ2-7; TRBD1 matches 9 bases. The length of the CDR3 is 16 residues. Trimming at V came to 4 bases and at J to 1 base, leaving 8 bases not matched to a gene. Germline V lookup: CDR1 LGHNA, CDR2 YNFKEQ. The CDR3 protein is CASSRTTGTGSYEQYF. The CDR3 DNA is TGTGCCAGCAGCCGGACTACCGGGACAGGGTCCTACGAGCAGTACTTC.

The chain is built from TRBV2 and TRBJ2-3, with D perhaps TRBD1 (6 bases). Trimming removed 9 bases from V and 0 bases from J, with 10 bases in between. This CDR3 is 13 amino acids long. CDR1 is SNHLY and CDR2 is FYNNEI in the germline V gene. The CDR3 spells CARDSYSTDTQYF. The CDR3 nucleotides read TGTGCCAGGGACAGTTATAGCACAGATACGCAGTATTTT.

The rearrangement joins TRBV5-6 to TRBJ2-7, with 10 bases matching TRBD1. V was clipped by 3 bases and J by 7 bases; unmatched bases: 10. Germline V CDR1 and CDR2: SGHDT, YYEEEE. CDR3 length: 15 residues. This CDR3 is CASSYLRTGGWEQYF. The CDR3, as DNA: TGTGCCAGCAGCTACCTTAGGACAGGGGGATGGGAGCAGTACTTC.

The V call is TRBV28, the J call TRBJ2-7; 8 bases are shared with TRBD1. Trimming at V came to 6 bases and at J to 0 bases, leaving 4 bases not matched to a gene. Germline-derived CDR1 and CDR2 are MDHEN and SYDVKM. The CDR3 runs 14 residues. The CDR3 nucleotides read TGTGCCAGCAGGGGGACAGGCGTCTCCTACGAGCAGTACTTC. Residues: CASRGTGVSYEQYF. The full variable domain, rest sourced from reference TRBV28 and TRBJ2-7, is DVKVTQSSRYLVKRTGEKVFLECVQDMDHENMFWYRQDPGLGLRLIYFSYDVKMKEKGDIPEGYSVSREKKERFSLILESASTNQTSMYLCASRGTGVSYEQYFGPGTRLTVT.

The CDR3 sequence: CAWSGNRGETQYF. DNA of the CDR3: TGTGCCTGGAGTGGAAACAGAGGAGAGACCCAGTACTTC. The chain carries TRBV30 and TRBJ2-5; no clear D gene. V was shortened by 1 base and J by 4 bases, with 10 bases between the two germline ends. The V gene's germline CDR1 is GTSNPN and CDR2 SVGIG (reference sequence). The CDR3 is made up of 13 amino acids.

The chain joins TRBV4-1 to TRBJ2-1; D is unresolved. CDR3 size: 16 residues. Germline CDR1 is MGHRA and CDR2 is YSYEKL. Trimming pared 1 base from V and 2 bases from J, leaving 12 bases between. CDR3 in amino acids: CASSQVDLVTYNEQFF. CDR3 DNA: TGCGCCAGCAGCCAAGTCGATTTGGTAACCTACAATGAGCAGTTCTTC.

This chain connects TRBV28 to TRBJ2-7, with 8 bases lining up with TRBD1. Trimming cost V 3 bases and J 2 bases; bases outside gene matches: 6. Germline lookup yields CDR1 MDHEN and CDR2 SYDVKM. This CDR3 has 15 residues. The CDR3 sequence: CASSLDQGAAYEQYF. Written as DNA, the CDR3 is TGTGCCAGCAGTTTGGACCAGGGGGCGGCCTACGAGCAGTACTTC.

This rearrangement joins TRBV4-1 to TRBJ2-1; possible D gene TRBD2, 5 bases. This CDR3 is built from 20 residues. The V end was cut by 0 bases, the J end by 8 bases, with 29 bases between. The germline V gene encodes CDR1 MGHRA and CDR2 YSYEKL. The CDR3 DNA follows: TGCGCCAGCAGCCAAGAAAGGGCTAGTGAGGGAATATTATTTGGCGATGAGCAGTTCTTC. It translates to CASSQERASEGILFGDEQFF.

This clone was seen only a few times. The chain combines TRBV27 with TRBJ2-2, with 8 positions matching TRBD1. V was pared by 6 bases and J by 6 bases, with 6 bases of the junction left unmatched. This CDR3 is 14 amino acids long. Per the germline V gene, CDR1 is MNHEY and CDR2 is SMNVEV (reference sequence). CDR3 residues: CASRAGGNPGELFF. The CDR3 bases are TGTGCCAGCAGGGCAGGGGGCAACCCCGGGGAGCTGTTTTTT.